Sequencing of this T cell receptor beta chain was carried out in a study of shared clonotypes between healthy human individuals. Points on this clone: The junction differs from germline at one of its ends, possibly a read error.

Germline CDR1 SGHRS, CDR2 YFSETQ. The length of the CDR3 is 13 residues. Once extracted for a subset, genomic DNA was divided evenly among several immunoSEQ plates. Replicate sorted-subset PCRs were loaded with around 220 ng DNA, about 28,000 T cell genomes. Using immunoSEQ multiplex PCR, the repertoire was profiled, and TCRdb retains in-frame clones only, with some absent. The table has some 2.1 million clones, roughly 96% seen once. The J gene is TRBJ1-3, the V gene TRBV5-1; TRBD1 aligns across 8 bases. The TCR originated in a man aged 18 to 29 in good health. Material: naive CD4+ T cells sorted from blood. As for subset: CD45RA+ positively selected. The CDR3 coding sequence is TGCGCCAGCAGCTCGGGACCGGGACAGGCTTCGGATTTT. Its protein is CASSSGPGQASDF.